This TCR beta chain was recovered during a study of memory CD8 T cells in hepatitis C reinfection. Across the study: Chronic HCV followed reinfection in a couple of donors who cleared primary infection. HCV reinfection meant a positive HCV RNA test after two negative tests at least 60 days apart. Peak reinfection samples were taken 3 to 8 weeks after detection.

TCRdb keeps only in-frame clones here, not all; method: immunoSEQ multiplex PCR. The sample comprises tens of thousands of clones, approximately 87% of which are singletons, and more than 0.95% rests with the top ten. The study, taken as a whole, reports: With five or six donors, public clonotype conclusions could not be definitive.

Germline loops: CDR1 MNHEY, CDR2 SVGAGI. The CDR3 covers 13 residues. Time point denoted: peak reinfection, 3 to 8 weeks after reinfection detection. TCR sequencing was done directly ex vivo on sorted cells, without expansion in vitro. Comments on this clone: The antigen remains undetermined.

The sample was naive CD8+ T cells sorted from blood. The rearrangement joins TRBV6-5 to TRBJ2-5, with TRBD1 matching 7 bases. The J call may be incorrect, as the DNA end agrees better with TRBJ2-7. This sequence originates from a man aged 18 to 35 with hepatitis C virus infection. This CDR3 is CASSLGQADEQYF. For the CDR3, the DNA is TGTGCCAGCAGTTTAGGACAGGCCGACGAGCAGTACTTC.